A selection of T cell receptor beta chains follows, all from one sample in a study of blood T cell repertoires in COVID-19. Assay used: immunoSEQ multiplex PCR; TCRdb lists only in-frame clones, some missing. In the table there are 100,000 to 150,000 clones, around 64% of which are singletons. The material sequenced was peripheral blood. The receptors stem from a human donor with acute or convalescent COVID-19. The donor label of this sample is uncertain. Each CDR3 is given with its conserved first and last residue. The order of the fields is V gene, J gene, clone size, D gene, CDR3 DNA, CDR3 protein. The D gene is left open where the match is weak. Expanded clones are given a class, and other clones once, few, many or no size at all.

V gene: TRBV18
J gene: TRBJ1-1
clone size: .
D gene: TRBD1
CDR3 DNA: TGTGCCAGCTCATCTCGGGACAGCCTGAACACTGAAGCTTTCTTT
CDR3 protein: CASSSRDSLNTEAFF

V gene: TRBV12-5
J gene: TRBJ1-5
clone size: .
D gene: .
CDR3 DNA: TGTGCTAGTGGTTTGGCTTATCAGCCCCAGCATTTT
CDR3 protein: CASGLAYQPQHF

V gene: TRBV7-9
J gene: TRBJ1-4
clone size: few
D gene: .
CDR3 DNA: TGTGCCAGCAGCTCCCAAGGACTTAATGAAAAACTGTTTTTT
CDR3 protein: CASSSQGLNEKLFF

V gene: TRBV19
J gene: TRBJ2-1
clone size: few
D gene: .
CDR3 DNA: TGTGCCAGTAGTATTTCCCAGAATTCCTACAATGAGCAGTTCTTC
CDR3 protein: CASSISQNSYNEQFF

V gene: TRBV7-2
J gene: TRBJ1-3
clone size: .
D gene: .
CDR3 DNA: TGTGCCAGCAGTAGACAGTATACTCCCTCTGGAAACACCATATATTTT
CDR3 protein: CASSRQYTPSGNTIYF

V gene: TRBV19
J gene: TRBJ1-1
clone size: .
D gene: .
CDR3 DNA: TGTGCCAGTAGAGAACGACAAAACACTGAAGCTTTCTTT
CDR3 protein: CASRERQNTEAFF

V gene: TRBV5-1
J gene: TRBJ1-6
clone size: .
D gene: .
CDR3 DNA: TGCGCCAGCAGCTTGGACAGGGACTCACCCCTCCACTTT
CDR3 protein: CASSLDRDSPLHF

V gene: TRBV18
J gene: TRBJ2-5
clone size: .
D gene: TRBD1
CDR3 DNA: TGTGCCAGCTCACCCCGGGGACAGCAAGAGACCCAGTACTTC
CDR3 protein: CASSPRGQQETQYF

V gene: TRBV18
J gene: TRBJ2-5
clone size: .
D gene: TRBD2
CDR3 DNA: TGTGCCAGCTCGAGGGGGCTAGCGGGGGATCAAGAGACCCAGTACTTC
CDR3 protein: CASSRGLAGDQETQYF

V gene: TRBV3-1/TRBV3-2
J gene: TRBJ2-5
clone size: .
D gene: .
CDR3 DNA: TGTGCCAGCAGCCAGACCAGACAGGGACTGAGAGAGACCCAGTACTTC
CDR3 protein: CASSQTRQGLRETQYF

V gene: TRBV19
J gene: TRBJ2-3
clone size: .
D gene: .
CDR3 DNA: TGTGCCAGTAGGTTAGCAGATACGCAGTATTTT
CDR3 protein: CASRLADTQYF

V gene: TRBV9
J gene: TRBJ2-1
clone size: .
D gene: TRBD2
CDR3 DNA: TGTGCCAGCAGCCCCGGGGGGAGCGGGGGGCTTTACAATGAGCAGTTCTTC
CDR3 protein: CASSPGGSGGLYNEQFF

V gene: TRBV19
J gene: TRBJ1-5
clone size: .
D gene: .
CDR3 DNA: TGTGCCAGTAGTATAGGGGCTGATCAGCCCCAGCATTTT
CDR3 protein: CASSIGADQPQHF

V gene: TRBV4-1
J gene: TRBJ1-2
clone size: .
D gene: .
CDR3 DNA: TGCGCCAGCAGCCAAATCGGGTTTCGAGGCTACACCTTC
CDR3 protein: CASSQIGFRGYTF

V gene: TRBV10-1
J gene: TRBJ2-2
clone size: .
D gene: TRBD1
CDR3 DNA: TGCGCCAGCAGCCTCGGGGACAGGGCTTACGCCGGGGAGCTGTTTTTT
CDR3 protein: CASSLGDRAYAGELFF

V gene: TRBV7-2
J gene: TRBJ2-3
clone size: few
D gene: TRBD2
CDR3 DNA: TGTGCCAGCAGCGGCGGGGGGTTAGCAGATACGCAGTATTTT
CDR3 protein: CASSGGGLADTQYF

V gene: TRBV7-6
J gene: TRBJ2-7
clone size: .
D gene: TRBD2
CDR3 DNA: TGTGCCAGCAGCCCCCTAGCGGGAAGAGCCTACGAGCAGTACTTC
CDR3 protein: CASSPLAGRAYEQYF

V gene: TRBV12-3/TRBV12-4
J gene: TRBJ2-3
clone size: once
D gene: .
CDR3 DNA: TGTGCCAGCACCCATGCGGAGGGTACGCAGTATTTT
CDR3 protein: CASTHAEGTQYF

V gene: TRBV6-1
J gene: TRBJ2-1
clone size: .
D gene: .
CDR3 DNA: TGTGCCAGCAGTGAACAGGGGGGAGTGGGGGCTGAGCAGTTCTTC
CDR3 protein: CASSEQGGVGAEQFF

V gene: TRBV5-1
J gene: TRBJ2-1
clone size: .
D gene: TRBD2
CDR3 DNA: TGCGCCAGCAGCAGAACCGGGACTAACAATGAGCAGTTCTTC
CDR3 protein: CASSRTGTNNEQFF

V gene: TRBV3-1/TRBV3-2
J gene: TRBJ2-3
clone size: .
D gene: .
CDR3 DNA: TGTGCCAGCAGGAGAGGGGATACGCAGTATTTT
CDR3 protein: CASRRGDTQYF

V gene: TRBV9
J gene: TRBJ1-2
clone size: .
D gene: .
CDR3 DNA: TGTGCCAGCAGCGCCCCCAGGGGAGGGACTATTGGCTACACCTTC
CDR3 protein: CASSAPRGGTIGYTF

V gene: TRBV19
J gene: TRBJ2-1
clone size: .
D gene: TRBD2
CDR3 DNA: TGTGCCAGTAGTATATCTAGCGGTAACTACAATGAGCAGTTCTTC
CDR3 protein: CASSISSGNYNEQFF

V gene: TRBV7-8
J gene: TRBJ2-3
clone size: .
D gene: .
CDR3 DNA: TGTGCCAGCAGCTTAGCCCCGGGACTCCGCACAGATACGCAGTATTTT
CDR3 protein: CASSLAPGLRTDTQYF

V gene: TRBV18
J gene: TRBJ2-3
clone size: .
D gene: TRBD1
CDR3 DNA: TGTGCCAGCTCACCACGGAACAGGGGGAACACAGATACGCAGTATTTT
CDR3 protein: CASSPRNRGNTDTQYF

V gene: TRBV7-2
J gene: TRBJ1-5
clone size: .
D gene: TRBD1
CDR3 DNA: TGTGCCAGCAGCGTGGACAGGGGGTTGCAGCCCCAGCATTTT
CDR3 protein: CASSVDRGLQPQHF

V gene: TRBV4-1
J gene: TRBJ2-1
clone size: once
D gene: .
CDR3 DNA: TGCGCCAGCAGCCAAGAAATCTCGGCTAGTGTCAATGAGCAGTTCTTC
CDR3 protein: CASSQEISASVNEQFF

V gene: TRBV2
J gene: TRBJ1-2
clone size: .
D gene: .
CDR3 DNA: TGTGCCAGCTTCAGGGCGTCTGGCTACACCTTC
CDR3 protein: CASFRASGYTF

V gene: TRBV18
J gene: TRBJ2-3
clone size: .
D gene: .
CDR3 DNA: TGTGCCAGCTCACTATTCACAGATACGCAGTATTTT
CDR3 protein: CASSLFTDTQYF

V gene: TRBV5-1
J gene: TRBJ2-3
clone size: .
D gene: .
CDR3 DNA: TGCGCCAGCAGCTTCAAAGATACGCAGTATTTT
CDR3 protein: CASSFKDTQYF

V gene: TRBV28
J gene: TRBJ1-4
clone size: .
D gene: .
CDR3 DNA: TGTGCCAGCAGTTCCCTTTTGACAGGATCAACTAATGAAAAACTGTTTTTT
CDR3 protein: CASSSLLTGSTNEKLFF

V gene: TRBV11-2
J gene: TRBJ1-2
clone size: .
D gene: TRBD1
CDR3 DNA: TGTGCCAGCAGCATTTACCAGGGGGCGGCGGATGGCTACACCTTC
CDR3 protein: CASSIYQGAADGYTF

V gene: TRBV5-8
J gene: TRBJ1-1
clone size: .
D gene: .
CDR3 DNA: TGTGCCAGCAGCCAACACGGACAGCTCACTGAAGCTTTCTTT
CDR3 protein: CASSQHGQLTEAFF

V gene: TRBV2
J gene: TRBJ1-6
clone size: few
D gene: .
CDR3 DNA: TGTGCCAGCAGTGAGGACACCGGGTTTAATTCACCCCTCCACTTT
CDR3 protein: CASSEDTGFNSPLHF

V gene: TRBV2
J gene: TRBJ1-4
clone size: .
D gene: .
CDR3 DNA: TGTGCCAGCAGCAGAGAGCAGGGGCGGGAAAAACTGTTTTTT
CDR3 protein: CASSREQGREKLFF

V gene: TRBV24-1
J gene: TRBJ2-2
clone size: .
D gene: .
CDR3 DNA: TGTGCCACCGGGGGCCCCGGGGAGCTGTTTTTT
CDR3 protein: CATGGPGELFF

V gene: TRBV7-9
J gene: TRBJ1-1
clone size: .
D gene: .
CDR3 DNA: TGTGCCAGCAGCTTTACGGGCACTGAAGCTTTCTTT
CDR3 protein: CASSFTGTEAFF

V gene: TRBV27
J gene: TRBJ1-4
clone size: few
D gene: .
CDR3 DNA: TGTGCCAGCAGTTTATTCCCCAGAAATGAAAAACTGTTTTTT
CDR3 protein: CASSLFPRNEKLFF